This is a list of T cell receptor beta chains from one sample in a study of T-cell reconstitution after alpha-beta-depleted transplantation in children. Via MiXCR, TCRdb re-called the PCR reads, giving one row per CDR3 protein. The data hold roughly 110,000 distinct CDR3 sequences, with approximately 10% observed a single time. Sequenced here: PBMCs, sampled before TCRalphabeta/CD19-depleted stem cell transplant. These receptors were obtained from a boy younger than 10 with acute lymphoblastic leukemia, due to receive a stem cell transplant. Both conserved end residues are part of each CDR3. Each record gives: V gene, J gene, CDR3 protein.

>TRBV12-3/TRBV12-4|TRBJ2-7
CASSPGPYEQYF
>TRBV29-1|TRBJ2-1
CSVGRLADYNEQFF
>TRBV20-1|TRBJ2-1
CSATNPLPNEQFF
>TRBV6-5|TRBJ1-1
CASSYSTWDTEAFF
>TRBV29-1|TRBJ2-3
CSVGDYPGRRDTQYF
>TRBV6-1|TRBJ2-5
CASWIGTVQETQYF
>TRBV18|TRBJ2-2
CASSPRSGTNTGELFF
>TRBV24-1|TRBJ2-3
CATSDGNRDTQYF
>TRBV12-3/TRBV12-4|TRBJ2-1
CASRPGMISYNEQFF
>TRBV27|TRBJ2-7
CASSPTYEQYF
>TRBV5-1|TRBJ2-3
CASSAGLAGGRDTQYF
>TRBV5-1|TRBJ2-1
CASSSSGAGGSDEQFF
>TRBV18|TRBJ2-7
CASSPRPTEYEQYF
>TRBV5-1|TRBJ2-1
CASSVDPANNEQFF
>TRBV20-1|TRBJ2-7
CSARLAPSYEQYF
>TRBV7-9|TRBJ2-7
CASSLESGNNEQYF
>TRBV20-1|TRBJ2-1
CSARDPLSGIIEREQFF
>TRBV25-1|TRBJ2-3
CASSLRGLAGTDTQYF
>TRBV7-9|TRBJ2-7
CASSLGVHEQYF
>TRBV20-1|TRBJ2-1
CSASAPQGTNEQFF
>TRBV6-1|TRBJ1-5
CASRPSGGSNQPQHF
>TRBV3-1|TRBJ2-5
CASSQDAGGQETQYF
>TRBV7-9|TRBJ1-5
CASSPTGASRNQPQHF
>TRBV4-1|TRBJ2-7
CASSPPGQSSYEQYF
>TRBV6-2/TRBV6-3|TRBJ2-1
CASSYSGPEQFF
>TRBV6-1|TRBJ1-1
CATSRGVGTEAFF
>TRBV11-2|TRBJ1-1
CASSLHIGGAFF
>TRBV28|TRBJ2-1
CASSSGTSGRWHNEQFF
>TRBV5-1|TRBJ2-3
CASSIRLAGGPADTQCF
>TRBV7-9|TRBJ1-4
CASSSLWGGGSEKLFF
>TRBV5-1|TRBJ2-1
CASSLGLAKNNEQFF
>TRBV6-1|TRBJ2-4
CASSVGDGKNIQYF
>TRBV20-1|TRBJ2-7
CSAPRGSSYEQYF
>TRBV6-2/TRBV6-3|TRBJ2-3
CAAAGGLTDTQYF
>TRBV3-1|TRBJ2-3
CASSHGWASRTDTQYF
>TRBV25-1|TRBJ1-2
CASSELRVEGAPYGYTF
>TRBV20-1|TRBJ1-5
CSAPGGNQPQHF
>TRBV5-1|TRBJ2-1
CASSLEGTSHNEQFF